This paragraph reports one T cell receptor (beta chain). CDR1 and CDR2 from the germline V gene are SGHNT and YENEEA. The V end was cut by 6 bases, the J end by 1 base, with 10 bases between. The CDR3 spans 14 residues. This sample is part of a study of T cells in localized non-small cell lung cancer. Sequencing was performed with immunoSEQ multiplex PCR; in TCRdb, only in-frame clones are kept and a portion is missing. The sample has some 10,000 clones; around half are singletons. This receptor was identified in a woman aged 35-75 years with stage II squamous cell lung carcinoma. The specimen was lymph node tissue, collected before any cancer treatment. This rearrangement joins TRBV11-3 to TRBJ1-5; D is possibly TRBD1 (5 bases). CDR3 DNA sequence: TGTGCCAGCAGTCGCCCAGGGAGCAATCAGCCCCAGCATTTT. Encoded protein: CASSRPGSNQPQHF.